Each of the 23 T cell receptor beta chains below was sequenced from the same sample in a study of blood T cell repertoires in COVID-19. The protocol was immunoSEQ multiplex PCR, while the TCRdb copy is restricted to in-frame clones and leaves out a portion. The table has fewer than 45,000 clones, about 80% seen once; the top ten hold under 20%. The sequenced sample consisted of peripheral blood. All receptors derive from an older man with acute or convalescent COVID-19.

The chain combines TRBV5-1 with TRBJ1-4, with D hard to call. The CDR3 is 15 residues long. Germline-derived CDR1 and CDR2 are SGHRS and YFSETQ. V was pared by 2 bases and J by 7 bases, with 15 bases between. For the CDR3, the DNA is TGCGCCAGCAGCTTAGGAGGGTTTCGTCGTGAAAAACTGTTTTTT. Translation: CASSLGGFRREKLFF.

The genes are TRBV27 and TRBJ2-3; D perhaps matches TRBD1 (6 bases). V was trimmed by 2 bases and J by 5 bases, leaving 11 bases between them. The germline gives CDR1 MNHEY, CDR2 SMNVEV (reference sequence). CDR3 size: 14 residues. CDR3 sequence reads: CASSLVQGLDTQYF. The CDR3 DNA reads TGTGCCAGCAGTTTAGTGCAGGGGCTAGATACGCAGTATTTT.

A single count supports this clone. The chain has TRBV10-3 and TRBJ1-5; 9 positions agree with TRBD1. The germline V gene encodes CDR1 ENHRY and CDR2 SYGVKD. The CDR3 is 13 amino acids. With V trimmed by 10 bases and J by 5 bases, 6 bases remained unmatched. CDR3 amino acids: CATRTGVDQPQHF. CDR3 coding DNA: TGTGCCACCCGGACAGGGGTAGATCAGCCCCAGCATTTT.

V usage is TRBV27 and J usage is TRBJ1-1; no clear D gene. Germline V gene lookup returns CDR1 MNHEY and CDR2 SMNVEV (reference sequence). Trimming left V 6 bases short and J 0 bases short, with 11 bases between. This CDR3 comprises 14 residues. The CDR3, as DNA: TGTGCCAGCAGACGGACTGCCTTGAACACTGAAGCTTTCTTT. This encodes CASRRTALNTEAFF.

The V and J genes are TRBV28 and TRBJ1-5; possibly TRBD1 for D (5 bases). This CDR3 has 14 amino acids. Trimming took off 11 bases at V and 7 bases at J, with 21 bases between the two ends. Germline CDR1 reads MDHEN; CDR2 reads SYDVKM. The DNA for the CDR3 is TGTGCCGCTGCCGGGCAGGGAAAGGGACAGCCCCAGCATTTT. This gives the protein CAAAGQGKGQPQHF.

The chain combines TRBV4-2 with TRBJ1-3; 7 nucleotides line up with TRBD1. Per germline, CDR1 LGHNA and CDR2 YNFKEQ. CDR3 length: 15 residues. Trimming cost V 8 bases and J 2 bases; bases outside gene matches: 9. CDR3 sequence reads: CASAATTGTGNTIYF. The CDR3 nucleotides are TGTGCCAGCGCCGCTACGACAGGGACTGGAAACACCATATATTTT.

This clone showed up just a few times. J is TRBJ1-2 and V is TRBV7-8, with D perhaps matching TRBD1 (5 bases). The CDR3 is made up of 14 amino acids. The V end was cut by 5 bases, the J end by 4 bases, with 14 bases between. The germline CDR1 and CDR2 sequences are SGHVS and FQNEAQ. CDR3 loop: CASSQNRGGYGYTF. For the CDR3, the DNA is TGTGCCAGCAGCCAAAATAGGGGAGGCTATGGCTACACCTTC.

The V call is TRBV28, the J call TRBJ1-1; D may be TRBD1 (5 bases). Germline CDR1 reads MDHEN; CDR2 reads SYDVKM. The CDR3 runs 15 residues. V was cut by 3 bases and J by 0 bases, with 11 bases left in between. The CDR3 bases are TGTGCCAGCAGTTTTAGGACATGGATGAACACTGAAGCTTTCTTT. Protein sequence: CASSFRTWMNTEAFF.

The chain recombines TRBV5-1 with TRBJ1-1; a possible D gene is TRBD1 (6 bases). In germline, CDR1 is SGHRS, CDR2 YFSETQ. The CDR3 length is 17 residues. Trimming cost V 0 bases and J 4 bases, with 19 bases left between them. The CDR3 DNA sequence: TGCGCCAGCAGCTTGGTACAGGGTTTCAGGCTCGGCACTGAAGCTTTCTTT. Translated: CASSLVQGFRLGTEAFF.

This chain links TRBV5-6 with TRBJ1-3; TRBD1 matches at 7 bases. This CDR3 comprises 16 residues. Losses at the gene ends were 5 bases for V and 0 bases for J; bases not matched to a gene: 8. Germline values: CDR1 SGHDT, CDR2 YYEEEE. CDR3 residues: CASSYDRESSGNTIYF. Written as DNA, the CDR3 is TGTGCCAGCAGTTATGACAGGGAGAGCTCTGGAAACACCATATATTTT.

The rearrangement joins TRBV7-2 to TRBJ1-6; tentatively, D is TRBD1 (6 bases). Germline loops: CDR1 SGHTA, CDR2 FQGNSA. V lost 5 bases and J 6 bases, leaving 11 bases between the germline ends. The CDR3 length is 14 residues. The CDR3 protein is CASSQGQPNSPLHF. The CDR3, as DNA: TGTGCCAGCAGCCAAGGACAGCCTAATTCACCCCTCCACTTT.

The chain links TRBV25-1 to TRBJ2-5, with D tentatively TRBD2 (7 bases). The CDR3 is 17 residues long. V shed 0 bases and J shed 2 bases, with 16 bases lying between them. Germline V gives CDR1 MGHDK, CDR2 SYGVNS. CDR3 bases: TGTGCCAGCAGTGAATATCTCGGCGGGGGCGTGCAAGAGACCCAGTACTTC. Amino acids: CASSEYLGGGVQETQYF. The whole variable domain, remainder taken from reference TRBV25-1 and TRBJ2-5, is EADIYQTPRYLVIGTGKKITLECSQTMGHDKMYWYQQDPGMELHLIHYSYGVNSTEKGDLSSESTVSRIRTEHFPLTLESARPSHTSQYLCASSEYLGGGVQETQYFGPGTRLLVL.

Written as DNA, the CDR3 is TGTGCCAGCAGCTTACAAAACTATAATTCACCCCTCCACTTT. It specifies CASSLQNYNSPLHF. The chain uses TRBV11-2 and TRBJ1-6; no definite D call. Germline V gives CDR1 SGHAT, CDR2 FQNNGV. The CDR3 has 14 residues. V lost 2 bases to trimming and J lost 3 bases, with 5 bases between them.

In this sample, this clone turned up once. The chain couples TRBV7-8 to TRBJ2-3, with a weak D call TRBD1 (5 bases). The CDR3 has 16 residues. Trimming removed 1 base from V and 4 bases from J, with 15 bases in between. Germline V CDR1 and CDR2: SGHVS, FQNEAQ. The DNA of the CDR3 is TGTGCCAGCAGCTTAGGACAGCTAGGAAAGGCAGATACGCAGTATTTT. Translation: CASSLGQLGKADTQYF.

The genes are TRBV5-1 and TRBJ2-6; 8 bases fit TRBD2. In germline, CDR1 is SGHRS, CDR2 YFSETQ. Losses at the gene ends were 6 bases for V and 3 bases for J; bases not matched to a gene: 14. The CDR3 runs to 18 residues. Here the CDR3 DNA reads TGCGCCAGCAACGCCTTCCCCGCGGGGGGAAGTGGGGCCAACGTCCTGACTTTC. As protein: CASNAFPAGGSGANVLTF.

This clone came up once. This sequence joins TRBV19 and TRBJ2-7; 7 bases map to TRBD1. Germline trimming cut 2 bases from V and 3 bases from J; bases unmatched to any gene: 7. There are 15 residues in the CDR3. Per germline, CDR1 LNHDA and CDR2 SQIVND (reference sequence). The chain's CDR3 is CASSIPTGSGYEQYF. As DNA, the CDR3 is TGTGCCAGTAGTATACCGACAGGGTCTGGCTACGAGCAGTACTTC.

The chain links TRBV7-9 to TRBJ1-2, with 7 bases identical to TRBD1. Germline V gives CDR1 SEHNR, CDR2 FQNEAQ (reference sequence). V lost 7 bases to trimming and J lost 4 bases; unmatched junction nucleotides: 3. The CDR3 consists of 12 residues. The CDR3: CASTSGGYGYTF. The CDR3 DNA reads as TGTGCCAGCACCTCAGGGGGCTATGGCTACACCTTC. Looking up the rest from reference TRBV7-9 and TRBJ1-2 gives the full variable domain: DTGVSQNPRHKITKRGQNVTFRCDPISEHNRLYWYRQTLGQGPEFLTYFQNEAQLEKSRLLSDRFSAERPKGSFSTLEIQRTEQGDSAMYLCASTSGGYGYTFGSGTRLTVV.

The J gene is TRBJ2-7, the V gene TRBV27; 11 positions match TRBD2. J was trimmed by 0 bases and V by 2 bases; bases with no gene match: 6. Germline assignment: CDR1 MNHEY and CDR2 SMNVEV (reference sequence). The CDR3 contains 17 residues. In nucleotides, the CDR3 is TGTGCCAGCAGTTTAACTAGCGGGGGTCCTTACTCCTACGAGCAGTACTTC. It translates to CASSLTSGGPYSYEQYF.

The rearrangement uses TRBV5-4 and TRBJ2-7; D perhaps matches TRBD1 (5 bases). CDR1 SGHNT and CDR2 YYREEE come from the germline V gene (reference sequence). V was cut by 4 bases and J by 1 base, with 18 bases left in between. The CDR3 loop spans 16 amino acids. CDR3 DNA: TGTGCCAGCAGCCGAAGCAGCAGGGATCCTTCCTACGAGCAGTACTTC. As protein: CASSRSSRDPSYEQYF.

V is TRBV19 and J is TRBJ1-1; the D is unclear. V was cut by 1 base and J by 4 bases, with 7 bases left in between. This CDR3 comprises 13 residues. Looked up from germline, CDR1 is LNHDA and CDR2 is SQIVND (reference sequence). Written as DNA, the CDR3 is TGTGCCAGTAGTATAGGAGGTCCCACTGAAGCTTTCTTT. Translated, it gives CASSIGGPTEAFF. Combining the CDR3 with reference TRBV19 and TRBJ1-1 gives the whole variable domain DGGITQSPKYLFRKEGQNVTLSCEQNLNHDAMYWYRQDPGQGLRLIYYSQIVNDFQKGDIAEGYSVSREKKESFPLTVTSAQKNPTAFYLCASSIGGPTEAFFGQGTRLTVV.

The chain combines TRBV3-1 (or the pseudogene TRBV3-2) with TRBJ1-3, with D possibly matching TRBD1 (5 bases). The V and J ends lost 4 bases and 0 bases respectively, with 19 bases between them. Germline CDR1 LGHDT, CDR2 YNNKEL (reference sequence). The CDR3 contains 18 residues. The CDR3 region is CASSPSDTYLSSGNTIYF. CDR3 in DNA: TGTGCCAGCAGCCCTTCGGACACTTATCTCTCCTCTGGAAACACCATATATTTT.

The chain employs TRBV3-1 (or the pseudogene TRBV3-2) and TRBJ1-3; D gene uncertain. The CDR3 spans 15 residues. V was shortened by 0 bases and J by 0 bases, with 6 bases between the two germline ends. Germline CDR1 and CDR2: LGHDT and YNNKEL (reference sequence). The CDR3 loop is CASSQDTGSGNTIYF. DNA of the CDR3: TGTGCCAGCAGCCAAGACACGGGCTCTGGAAACACCATATATTTT.

The genes are TRBV28 and TRBJ2-1; possibly TRBD2 for D (6 bases). The V gene's germline CDR1 is MDHEN and CDR2 SYDVKM. CDR3 length: 16 residues. The V gene lost 0 bases and the J gene lost 6 bases, with 15 bases spanning the gap. CDR3 nucleotides: TGTGCCAGCAGTTTATGGGCGGGGTTCAGGAGCAATGAGCAGTTCTTC. It is translated as CASSLWAGFRSNEQFF. The full variable domain, its missing parts supplied by reference TRBV28 and TRBJ2-1, is DVKVTQSSRYLVKRTGEKVFLECVQDMDHENMFWYRQDPGLGLRLIYFSYDVKMKEKGDIPEGYSVSREKKERFSLILESASTNQTSMYLCASSLWAGFRSNEQFFGPGTRLTVL.